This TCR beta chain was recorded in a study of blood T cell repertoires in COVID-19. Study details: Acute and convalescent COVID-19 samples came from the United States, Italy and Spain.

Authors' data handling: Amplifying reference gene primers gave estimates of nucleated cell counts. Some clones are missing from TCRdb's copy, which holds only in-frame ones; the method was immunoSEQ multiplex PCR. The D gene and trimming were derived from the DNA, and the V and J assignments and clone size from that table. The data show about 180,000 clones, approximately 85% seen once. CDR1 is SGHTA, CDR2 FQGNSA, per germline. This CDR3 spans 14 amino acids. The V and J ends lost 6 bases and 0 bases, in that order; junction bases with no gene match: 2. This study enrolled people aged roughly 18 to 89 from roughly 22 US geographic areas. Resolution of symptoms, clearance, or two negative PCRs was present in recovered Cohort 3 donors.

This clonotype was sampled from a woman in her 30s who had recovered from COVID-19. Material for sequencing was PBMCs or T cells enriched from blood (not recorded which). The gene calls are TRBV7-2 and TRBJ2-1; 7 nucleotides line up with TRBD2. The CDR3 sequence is CASRSSGSYNEQFF. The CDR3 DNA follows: TGTGCCAGCAGGTCTAGCGGCTCCTACAATGAGCAGTTCTTC. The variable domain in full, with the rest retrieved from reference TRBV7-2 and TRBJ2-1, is GAGVSQSPSNKVTEKGKDVELRCDPISGHTALYWYRQSLGQGLEFLIYFQGNSAPDKSGLPSDRFSAERTGGSVSTLTIQRTQQEDSAVYLCASRSSGSYNEQFFGPGTRLTVL.